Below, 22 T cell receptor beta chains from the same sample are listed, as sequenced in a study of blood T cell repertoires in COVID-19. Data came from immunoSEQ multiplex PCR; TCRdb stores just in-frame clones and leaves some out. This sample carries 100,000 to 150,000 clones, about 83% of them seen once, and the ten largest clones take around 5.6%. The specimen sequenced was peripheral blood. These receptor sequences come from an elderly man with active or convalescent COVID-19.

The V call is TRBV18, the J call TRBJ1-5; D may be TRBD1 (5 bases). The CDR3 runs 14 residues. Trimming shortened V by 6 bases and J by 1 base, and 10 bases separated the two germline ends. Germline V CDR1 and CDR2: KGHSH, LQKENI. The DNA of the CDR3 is TGTGCCAGCTCCGTGGGGGGGAGCAATCAGCCCCAGCATTTT. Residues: CASSVGGSNQPQHF.

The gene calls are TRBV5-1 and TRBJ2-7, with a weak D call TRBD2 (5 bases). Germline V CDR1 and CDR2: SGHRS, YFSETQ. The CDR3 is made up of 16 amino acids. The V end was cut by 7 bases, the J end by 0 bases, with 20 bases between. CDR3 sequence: CASSSRTSGSSYEQYF. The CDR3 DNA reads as TGCGCCAGCTCCAGCCGAACTAGTGGGAGCTCCTACGAGCAGTACTTC.

The CDR3 DNA reads TGTGCCAGCAGCCAAGGGGGACAGGGCCCCTACGAGCAGTACTTC. It translates to CASSQGGQGPYEQYF. V is TRBV3-1 (or the pseudogene TRBV3-2) and J is TRBJ2-7, with TRBD1 identical over 9 bases. Losses at the gene ends were 1 base for V and 2 bases for J; bases not matched to a gene: 3. The CDR3 has 15 amino acids. Per germline, CDR1 LGHDT and CDR2 YNNKEL (reference sequence).

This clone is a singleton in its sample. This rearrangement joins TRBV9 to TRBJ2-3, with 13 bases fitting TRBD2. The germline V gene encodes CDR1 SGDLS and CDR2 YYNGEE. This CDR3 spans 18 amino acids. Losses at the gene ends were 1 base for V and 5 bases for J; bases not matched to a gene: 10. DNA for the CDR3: TGTGCCAGCAGCGTAAGCCCACTAGCGGGGGGGACCGGAGATACGCAGTATTTT. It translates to CASSVSPLAGGTGDTQYF.

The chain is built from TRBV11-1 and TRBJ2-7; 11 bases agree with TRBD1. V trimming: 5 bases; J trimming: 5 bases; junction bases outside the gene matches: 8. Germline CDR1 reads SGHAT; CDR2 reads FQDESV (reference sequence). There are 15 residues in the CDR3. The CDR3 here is CASSPRTGGRNEQYF. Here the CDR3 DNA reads TGTGCCAGCAGCCCCCGGACAGGGGGCCGCAACGAGCAGTACTTC.

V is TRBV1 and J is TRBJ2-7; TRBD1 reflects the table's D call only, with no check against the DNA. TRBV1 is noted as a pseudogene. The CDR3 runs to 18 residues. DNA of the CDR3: TGCACCAGCAGTGCCGGGACAGGGAGCACAGGGGACCTCCGCGAGCAGTACTTC. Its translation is CTSSAGTGSTGDLREQYF.

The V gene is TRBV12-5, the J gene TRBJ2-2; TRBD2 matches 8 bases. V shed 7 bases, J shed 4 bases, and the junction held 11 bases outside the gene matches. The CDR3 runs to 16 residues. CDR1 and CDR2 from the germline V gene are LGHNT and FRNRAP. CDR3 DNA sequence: TGTGCTAGTGCCGCCCAGTCGCTAGCGGGCACCGGGGAGCTGTTTTTT. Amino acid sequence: CASAAQSLAGTGELFF.

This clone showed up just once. The CDR3 loop reads CATSDTGNSPLHF. Here the CDR3 DNA reads TGTGCCACCAGTGATACAGGGAATTCACCCCTCCACTTT. The rearrangement joins TRBV24-1 to TRBJ1-6; D might be TRBD1 (6 bases). The length of the CDR3 is 13 residues. Germline CDR1 and CDR2: KGHDR and SFDVKD. V lost 3 bases to trimming and J lost 7 bases, with 6 bases between them.

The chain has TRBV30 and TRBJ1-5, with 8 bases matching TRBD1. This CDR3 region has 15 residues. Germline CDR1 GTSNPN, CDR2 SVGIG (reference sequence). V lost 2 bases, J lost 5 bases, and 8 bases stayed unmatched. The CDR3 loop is CAWSFSGGADQPQHF. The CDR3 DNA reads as TGTGCCTGGAGTTTCTCAGGGGGCGCGGATCAGCCCCAGCATTTT.

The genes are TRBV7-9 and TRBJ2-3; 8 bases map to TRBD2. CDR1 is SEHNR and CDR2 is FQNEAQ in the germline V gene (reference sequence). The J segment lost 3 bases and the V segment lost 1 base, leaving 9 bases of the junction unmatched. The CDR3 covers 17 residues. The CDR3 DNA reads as TGTGCCAGCAGCTTAGTACGGGGGGGCCTTTTGACAGATACGCAGTATTTT. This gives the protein CASSLVRGGLLTDTQYF.

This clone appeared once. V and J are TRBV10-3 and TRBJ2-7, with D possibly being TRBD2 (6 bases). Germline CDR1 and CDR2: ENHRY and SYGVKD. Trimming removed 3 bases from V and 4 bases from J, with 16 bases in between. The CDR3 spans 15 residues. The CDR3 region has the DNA TGTGCCATCAGTGATTATACCGGGACTTCATACGAGCAGTACTTC. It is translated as CAISDYTGTSYEQYF.

Here the CDR3 DNA reads TGTGCCAGCAGCTTAGCGGGACAGGGGGCAGGGCAGCCCCAGCATTTT. The encoded protein is CASSLAGQGAGQPQHF. V gene TRBV7-9 combines with J gene TRBJ1-5, with 12 positions matching TRBD1. This CDR3 has 16 amino acids. Germline V lookup: CDR1 SEHNR, CDR2 FQNEAQ (reference sequence). The junction had 4 bases not matched to a gene; V was cut back by 0 bases and J by 7 bases.

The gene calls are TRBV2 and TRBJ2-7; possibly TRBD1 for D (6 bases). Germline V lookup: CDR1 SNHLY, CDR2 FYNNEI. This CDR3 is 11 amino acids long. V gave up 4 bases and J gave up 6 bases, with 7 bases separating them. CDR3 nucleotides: TGTGCCAGCAGTGGGACAGTCGAGCAGTACTTC. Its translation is CASSGTVEQYF.

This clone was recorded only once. CDR3 sequence: CASSRAGQGRSPLHF. CDR3 coding DNA: TGTGCCAGCAGTAGGGCCGGACAGGGTAGGTCACCCCTCCACTTT. The rearrangement uses TRBV28 and TRBJ1-6, with 8 bases matching TRBD1. V shed 5 bases and J 10 bases; nucleotides not matched to a gene: 10. This CDR3 spans 15 amino acids. The germline CDR1 and CDR2 sequences are MDHEN and SYDVKM. The variable domain in full, with the rest retrieved from reference TRBV28 and TRBJ1-6, is DVKVTQSSRYLVKRTGEKVFLECVQDMDHENMFWYRQDPGLGLRLIYFSYDVKMKEKGDIPEGYSVSREKKERFSLILESASTNQTSMYLCASSRAGQGRSPLHFGNGTRLTVT.

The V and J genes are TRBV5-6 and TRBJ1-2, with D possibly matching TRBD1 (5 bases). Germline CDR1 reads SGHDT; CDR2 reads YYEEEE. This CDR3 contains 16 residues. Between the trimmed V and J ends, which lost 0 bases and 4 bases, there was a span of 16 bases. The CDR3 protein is CASSLAWGESSYGYTF. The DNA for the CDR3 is TGTGCCAGCAGCTTGGCCTGGGGGGAAAGTAGCTATGGCTACACCTTC.

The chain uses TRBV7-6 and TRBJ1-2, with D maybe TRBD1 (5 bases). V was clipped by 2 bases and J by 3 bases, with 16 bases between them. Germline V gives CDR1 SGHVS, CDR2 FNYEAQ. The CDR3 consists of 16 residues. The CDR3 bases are TGTGCCAGCAGCTTATATGGCGCCGGGGGAGACTATGGCTACACCTTC. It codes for CASSLYGAGGDYGYTF.

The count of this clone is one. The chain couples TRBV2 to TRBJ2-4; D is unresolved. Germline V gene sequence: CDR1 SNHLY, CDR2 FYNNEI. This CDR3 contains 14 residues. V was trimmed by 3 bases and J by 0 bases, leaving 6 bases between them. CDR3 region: CASSDEVAKNIQYF. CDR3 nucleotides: TGTGCCAGCAGTGATGAGGTAGCCAAAAACATTCAGTACTTC.

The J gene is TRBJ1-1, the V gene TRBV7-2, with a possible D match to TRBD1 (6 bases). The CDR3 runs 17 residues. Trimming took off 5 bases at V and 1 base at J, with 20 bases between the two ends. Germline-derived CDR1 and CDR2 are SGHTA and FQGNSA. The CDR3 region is CASSPRGGGAANTEAFF. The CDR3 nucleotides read TGTGCCAGCAGCCCCCGGGGAGGGGGAGCAGCGAACACTGAAGCTTTCTTT.

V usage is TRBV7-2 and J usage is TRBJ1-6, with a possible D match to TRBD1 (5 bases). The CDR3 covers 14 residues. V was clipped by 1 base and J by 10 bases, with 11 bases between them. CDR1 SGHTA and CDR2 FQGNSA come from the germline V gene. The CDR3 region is CASSLGGGESPLHF. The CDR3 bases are TGTGCCAGCAGCTTAGGGGGGGGTGAGTCACCCCTCCACTTT.

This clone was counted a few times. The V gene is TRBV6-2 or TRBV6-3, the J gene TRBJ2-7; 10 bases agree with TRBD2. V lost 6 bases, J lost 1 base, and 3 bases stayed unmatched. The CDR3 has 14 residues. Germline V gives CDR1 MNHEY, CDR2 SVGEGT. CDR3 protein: CASSRTSGSYEQYF. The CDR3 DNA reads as TGTGCCAGCAGCAGGACTAGCGGATCCTACGAGCAGTACTTC.

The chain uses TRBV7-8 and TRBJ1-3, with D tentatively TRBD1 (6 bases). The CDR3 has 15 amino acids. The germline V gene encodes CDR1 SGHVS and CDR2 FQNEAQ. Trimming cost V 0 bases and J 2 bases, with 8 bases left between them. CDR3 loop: CASSLAQGTGNTIYF. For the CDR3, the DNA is TGTGCCAGCAGCTTAGCCCAGGGGACTGGAAACACCATATATTTT.

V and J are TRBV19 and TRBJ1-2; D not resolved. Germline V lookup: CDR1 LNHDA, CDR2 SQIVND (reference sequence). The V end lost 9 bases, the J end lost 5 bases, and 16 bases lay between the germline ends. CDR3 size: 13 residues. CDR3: CASAPRVDYGYTF. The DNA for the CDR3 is TGTGCCAGCGCTCCGCGGGTGGATTATGGCTACACCTTC. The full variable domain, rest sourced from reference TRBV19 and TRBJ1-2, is DGGITQSPKYLFRKEGQNVTLSCEQNLNHDAMYWYRQDPGQGLRLIYYSQIVNDFQKGDIAEGYSVSREKKESFPLTVTSAQKNPTAFYLCASAPRVDYGYTFGSGTRLTVV.